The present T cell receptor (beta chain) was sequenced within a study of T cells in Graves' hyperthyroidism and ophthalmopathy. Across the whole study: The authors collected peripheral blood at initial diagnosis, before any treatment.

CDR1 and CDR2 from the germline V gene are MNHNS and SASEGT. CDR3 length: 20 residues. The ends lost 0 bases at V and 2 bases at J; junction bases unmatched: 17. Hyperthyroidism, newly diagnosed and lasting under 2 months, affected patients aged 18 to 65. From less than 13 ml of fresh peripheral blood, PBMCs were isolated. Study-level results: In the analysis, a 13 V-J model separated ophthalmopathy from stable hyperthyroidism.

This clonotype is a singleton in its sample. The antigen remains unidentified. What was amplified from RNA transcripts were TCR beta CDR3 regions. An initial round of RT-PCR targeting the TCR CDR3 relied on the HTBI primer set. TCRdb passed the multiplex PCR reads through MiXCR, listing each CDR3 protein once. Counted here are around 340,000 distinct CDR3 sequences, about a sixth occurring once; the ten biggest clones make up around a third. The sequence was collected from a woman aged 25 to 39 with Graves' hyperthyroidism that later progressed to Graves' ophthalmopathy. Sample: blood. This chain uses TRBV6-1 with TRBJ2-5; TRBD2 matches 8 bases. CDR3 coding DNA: TGTGCCAGCAGTGAAGCTAGCGGGGATGACCTAGTGGGGCTACAAGAGACCCAGTACTTC. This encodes CASSEASGDDLVGLQETQYF.